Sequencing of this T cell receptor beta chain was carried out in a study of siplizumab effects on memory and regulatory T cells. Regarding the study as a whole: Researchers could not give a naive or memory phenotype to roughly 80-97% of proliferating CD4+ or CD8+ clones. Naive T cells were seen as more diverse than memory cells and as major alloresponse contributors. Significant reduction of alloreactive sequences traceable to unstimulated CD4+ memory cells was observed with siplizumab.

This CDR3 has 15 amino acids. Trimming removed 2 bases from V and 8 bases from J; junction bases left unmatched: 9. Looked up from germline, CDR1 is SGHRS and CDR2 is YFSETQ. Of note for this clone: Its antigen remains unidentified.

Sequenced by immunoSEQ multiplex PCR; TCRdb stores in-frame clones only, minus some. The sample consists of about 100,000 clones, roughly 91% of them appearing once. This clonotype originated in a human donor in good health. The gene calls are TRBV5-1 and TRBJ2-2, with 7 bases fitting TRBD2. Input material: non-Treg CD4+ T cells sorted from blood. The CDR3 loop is CASSFREGRVGELFF. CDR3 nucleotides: TGCGCCAGCAGCTTCAGGGAGGGCCGGGTTGGGGAGCTGTTTTTT.